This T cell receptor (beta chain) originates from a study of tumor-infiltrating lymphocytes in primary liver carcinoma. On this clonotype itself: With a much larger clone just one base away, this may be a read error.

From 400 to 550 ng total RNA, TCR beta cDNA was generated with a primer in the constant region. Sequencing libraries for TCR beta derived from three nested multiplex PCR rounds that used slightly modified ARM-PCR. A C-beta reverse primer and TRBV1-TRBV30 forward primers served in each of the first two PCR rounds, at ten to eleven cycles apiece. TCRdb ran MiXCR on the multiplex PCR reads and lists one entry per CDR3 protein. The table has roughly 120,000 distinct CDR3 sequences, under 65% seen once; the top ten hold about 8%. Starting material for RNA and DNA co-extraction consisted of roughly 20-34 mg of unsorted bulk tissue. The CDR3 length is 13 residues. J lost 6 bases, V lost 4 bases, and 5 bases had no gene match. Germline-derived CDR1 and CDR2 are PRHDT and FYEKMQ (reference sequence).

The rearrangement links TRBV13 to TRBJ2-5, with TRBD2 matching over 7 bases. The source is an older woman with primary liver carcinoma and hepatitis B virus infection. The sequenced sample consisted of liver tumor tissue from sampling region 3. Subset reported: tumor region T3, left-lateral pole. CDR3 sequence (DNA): TGTGCCAGCAGCTATAACGGGAGGAAGACCCAGTACTTC. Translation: CASSYNGRKTQYF.